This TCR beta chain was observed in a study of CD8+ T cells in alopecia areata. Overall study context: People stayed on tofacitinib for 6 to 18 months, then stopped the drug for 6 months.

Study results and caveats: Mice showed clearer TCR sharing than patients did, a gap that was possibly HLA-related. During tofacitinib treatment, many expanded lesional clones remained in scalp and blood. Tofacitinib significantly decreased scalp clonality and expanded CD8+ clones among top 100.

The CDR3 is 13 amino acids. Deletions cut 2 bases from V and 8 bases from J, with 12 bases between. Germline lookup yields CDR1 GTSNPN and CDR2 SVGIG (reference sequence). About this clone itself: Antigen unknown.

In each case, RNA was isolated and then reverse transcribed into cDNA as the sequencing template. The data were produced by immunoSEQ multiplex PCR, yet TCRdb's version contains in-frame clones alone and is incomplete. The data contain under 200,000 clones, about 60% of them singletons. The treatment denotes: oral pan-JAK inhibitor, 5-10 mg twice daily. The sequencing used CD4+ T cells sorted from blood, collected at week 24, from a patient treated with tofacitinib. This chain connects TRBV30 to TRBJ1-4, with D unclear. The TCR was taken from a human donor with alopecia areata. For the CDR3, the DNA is TGTGCCTGGAGTTTCCCGGCGAGGGAAAAACTGTTTTTT. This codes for CAWSFPAREKLFF.